This entry lists 29 T cell receptor beta chains sequenced from one sample in a study of blood T cell repertoires in COVID-19. The assay was immunoSEQ multiplex PCR, and TCRdb's table has in-frame clones only and misses some. The repertoire holds about 280,000 clones, with around 85% as singletons. The sample taken for sequencing was peripheral blood. The receptors originated from a man aged 45-65 years with active or convalescent COVID-19.

V usage is TRBV6-6 and J usage is TRBJ2-7; 8 positions match TRBD1. The CDR3 is made up of 14 amino acids. V lost 4 bases and J lost 2; bases outside the gene matches: 4. Germline values: CDR1 MNHNY, CDR2 SVGAGI (reference sequence). The CDR3 nucleotides read TGTGCCAGCAGTTCTTTGGGACAGGCCTACGAGCAGTACTTC. This gives the protein CASSSLGQAYEQYF.

This chain joins TRBV12-2 and TRBJ2-7; the tabulated D call, TRBD1, remains unverified against the DNA. TRBV12-2 is a pseudogene. There are 16 residues in the CDR3. CDR3 nucleotide sequence: TGTGCAAGTCGCTTATCTGTGGCAGGTCCCATCTACGAGCAGTACTTC. Its translation is CASRLSVAGPIYEQYF.

The chain uses TRBV5-4 and TRBJ2-7; TRBD1 matches 8 bases. CDR3 length: 15 amino acids. The J segment lost 3 bases and the V segment lost 4 bases, leaving 9 bases of the junction unmatched. The germline V gene has CDR1 SGHNT and CDR2 YYREEE (reference sequence). CDR3 loop: CASSPGQGPLYEQYF. CDR3 coding DNA: TGTGCCAGCAGCCCTGGACAGGGACCTCTCTACGAGCAGTACTTC.

The gene calls are TRBV3-1 (or the pseudogene TRBV3-2) and TRBJ1-6; weak D call: TRBD1 (6 bases). Trimming removed 10 bases at V and 4 bases at J, with 23 bases between. The length of the CDR3 is 17 residues. In germline, CDR1 is LGHDT, CDR2 YNNKEL (reference sequence). DNA of the CDR3: TGTGCCACCTTCGGGGGGGCGGGGTCAGCTTATAATTCACCCCTCCACTTT. This translates into CATFGGAGSAYNSPLHF.

The chain is built from TRBV5-1 and TRBJ1-3; TRBD1 matches at 8 bases. The V gene's germline CDR1 is SGHRS and CDR2 YFSETQ. The CDR3 consists of 17 residues. Trimming at V came to 4 bases and at J to 0 bases, leaving 9 bases not matched to a gene. The CDR3 DNA reads as TGCGCCAGCAGCCCTGTCCCGCAGGGGGCCTCTGGAAACACCATATATTTT. Protein sequence: CASSPVPQGASGNTIYF.

The CDR3 spells CATSDRGQGVTGELFF. The CDR3 DNA is TGTGCCACCAGTGACAGGGGACAGGGGGTGACCGGGGAGCTGTTTTTT. This chain connects TRBV24-1 to TRBJ2-2; 11 bases are shared with TRBD1. Germline V gene lookup returns CDR1 KGHDR and CDR2 SFDVKD. The J segment lost 5 bases and the V segment lost 4 bases, leaving 5 bases of the junction unmatched. There are 16 residues in the CDR3.

This chain connects TRBV7-9 to TRBJ1-4; D unclear. Trimming stripped 1 base from V and 4 bases from J, with 10 bases between. Germline values: CDR1 SEHNR, CDR2 FQNEAQ (reference sequence). The CDR3 sequence is 15 residues long. Here the CDR3 reads CASSLGAGGNEKLFF. The CDR3 nucleotides read TGTGCCAGCAGCTTAGGAGCAGGAGGTAATGAAAAACTGTTTTTT.

The J gene is TRBJ1-4, the V gene TRBV7-9, with D uncertain. The CDR3 runs to 15 residues. V shed 3 bases and J shed 8 bases, with 16 bases lying between them. Germline values: CDR1 SEHNR, CDR2 FQNEAQ (reference sequence). The CDR3 region is CASSFNGGSREKLFF. CDR3 in DNA: TGTGCCAGCAGCTTTAATGGAGGATCCCGCGAAAAACTGTTTTTT.

The V and J genes are TRBV9 and TRBJ1-6, with 8 bases lining up with TRBD1. Germline CDR1 reads SGDLS; CDR2 reads YYNGEE. The junction had 8 bases not matched to a gene; V was cut back by 4 bases and J by 5 bases. The CDR3 has 16 amino acids. CDR3 sequence reads: CASSKLTGANNSPLHF. CDR3 nucleotide sequence: TGTGCCAGCAGCAAACTGACAGGGGCCAATAATTCACCCCTCCACTTT.

This clone was counted a single time. This sequence joins TRBV5-1 and TRBJ2-3; TRBD2 might be the D (5 bases). Trimming pared 6 bases from V and 0 bases from J, leaving 14 bases between. The CDR3 has 15 residues. From germline, CDR1 is SGHRS and CDR2 YFSETQ. Here the CDR3 reads CASNPTGGSTDTQYF. Written as DNA, the CDR3 is TGCGCCAGCAACCCGACTGGCGGGAGCACAGATACGCAGTATTTT.

A note on this clone: Other DNA sequences in the sample encode the same CDR3. This chain links TRBV5-1 with TRBJ1-5, with 10 positions matching TRBD1. V lost 0 bases, J lost 6 bases, and 0 bases stayed unmatched. CDR1 is SGHRS, CDR2 YFSETQ, per germline. This CDR3 region has 14 residues. For the CDR3, the DNA is TGCGCCAGCAGCTTGGGGACAGGGGGTCAGCCCCAGCATTTT. Protein sequence: CASSLGTGGQPQHF.

The chain carries TRBV7-2 and TRBJ1-2; 7 nucleotides match TRBD1. V was clipped by 3 bases and J by 2 bases; unmatched bases: 6. The CDR3 covers 15 residues. The germline CDR1 and CDR2 sequences are SGHTA and FQGNSA. CDR3 protein: CASSFTGATNYGYTF. The CDR3 bases are TGTGCCAGCAGCTTCACAGGGGCAACGAACTATGGCTACACCTTC. The full variable domain, its missing parts supplied by reference TRBV7-2 and TRBJ1-2, is GAGVSQSPSNKVTEKGKDVELRCDPISGHTALYWYRQSLGQGLEFLIYFQGNSAPDKSGLPSDRFSAERTGGSVSTLTIQRTQQEDSAVYLCASSFTGATNYGYTFGSGTRLTVV.

The chain links TRBV12-3 or TRBV12-4 to TRBJ2-5, with 8 bases identical to TRBD2. Trimming at V came to 6 bases and at J to 3 bases, leaving 3 bases not matched to a gene. The CDR3 is 13 amino acids. The CDR3 spells CASSPGLEETQYF. The CDR3 nucleotides read TGTGCCAGCAGCCCGGGACTAGAAGAGACCCAGTACTTC.

This chain uses TRBV30 with TRBJ2-7; tentative D call: TRBD2 (7 bases). The CDR3 runs to 14 residues. V dropped 0 bases and J dropped 1 base, with 10 bases sitting between them. Germline V gene sequence: CDR1 GTSNPN, CDR2 SVGIG (reference sequence). The CDR3 is CAWSVGGASYEQYF. CDR3 DNA sequence: TGTGCCTGGAGTGTAGGGGGGGCGTCCTACGAGCAGTACTTC.

The chain is built from TRBV9 and TRBJ2-1, with TRBD2 identical over 13 bases. After removal of 3 bases from V and 0 bases from J, the junction contained 15 bases not matched to a gene. CDR1 and CDR2 from the germline V gene are SGDLS and YYNGEE. The length of the CDR3 is 21 residues. The CDR3 coding sequence is TGTGCCAGCAGCGGTCCACTAGCGGGAGGGCCTAAACCGAGCTCCTACAATGAGCAGTTCTTC. Translating gives CASSGPLAGGPKPSSYNEQFF.

This clone came up once. The V call is TRBV29-1, the J call TRBJ2-7; 9 nucleotides agree with TRBD2. The CDR3 spans 14 residues. Germline V gene sequence: CDR1 SQVTM, CDR2 ANQGSEA. V trimming: 4 bases; J trimming: 3 bases; junction bases outside the gene matches: 7. CDR3 nucleotide sequence: TGCAGCGTTGGGGCCCAGCGGGAGGTCTACGAGCAGTACTTC. It is translated as CSVGAQREVYEQYF.

The chain is built from TRBV19 and TRBJ2-2; 9 nucleotides match TRBD2. Germline lookup yields CDR1 LNHDA and CDR2 SQIVND (reference sequence). The CDR3 has 15 residues. V gave up 5 bases and J gave up 5 bases; unmatched junction bases: 6. The DNA for the CDR3 is TGTGCCAGTAGTCCCCCGGGACTAGCTACCGGGGAGCTGTTTTTT. Translation: CASSPPGLATGELFF.

The rearrangement links TRBV28 to TRBJ2-1; D uncertain. Germline assignment: CDR1 MDHEN and CDR2 SYDVKM. The CDR3 is 11 amino acids. V gave up 5 bases and J gave up 7 bases, with 6 bases separating them. CDR3 sequence (DNA): TGTGCCAGCAGTGATGAGAATGAGCAGTTCTTC. Translated: CASSDENEQFF.

The chain couples TRBV5-6 to TRBJ2-1, with 7 nucleotides matching TRBD2. Trimming at V came to 2 bases and at J to 8 bases, leaving 10 bases not matched to a gene. The CDR3 sequence is 15 residues long. Germline CDR1 is SGHDT and CDR2 is YYEEEE. The CDR3 region is CASSFRAGRGDEQFF. DNA of the CDR3: TGTGCCAGCAGCTTTAGGGCGGGGAGGGGCGATGAGCAGTTCTTC. The entire variable domain, with the rest obtained from reference TRBV5-6 and TRBJ2-1, is as follows: DAGVTQSPTHLIKTRGQQVTLRCSPKSGHDTVSWYQQALGQGPQFIFQYYEEEERQRGNFPDRFSGHQFPNYSSELNVNALLLGDSALYLCASSFRAGRGDEQFFGPGTRLTVL.

The V and J genes are TRBV7-9 and TRBJ2-7; 13 bases match TRBD2. Germline V gene lookup returns CDR1 SEHNR and CDR2 FQNEAQ (reference sequence). CDR3 size: 16 residues. The ends lost 5 bases at V and 5 bases at J; junction bases unmatched: 9. In nucleotides, the CDR3 is TGTGCCAGCAGCCCGCTTTGGACTAGCGGGAGCCACGAGCAGTACTTC. Its protein product is CASSPLWTSGSHEQYF.

J is TRBJ1-4 and V is TRBV28; D is undetermined. There are 12 residues in the CDR3. In germline, CDR1 is MDHEN, CDR2 SYDVKM. V lost 2 bases and J lost 8, with 6 bases in between. The CDR3 region has the DNA TGTGCCAGCAGTTTAATGCGGGAAAAACTGTTTTTT. Protein sequence: CASSLMREKLFF.

This clone was recorded once. The chain is built from TRBV12-5 and TRBJ2-3, with D possibly matching TRBD1 (5 bases). Trimming stripped 0 bases from V and 0 bases from J, with 16 bases between. CDR1 and CDR2 (germline): LGHNT, FRNRAP. The CDR3 sequence is 18 residues long. The CDR3, as DNA: TGTGCTAGTGGTTTGGTACAGGTTGTTATGGGAAGCACAGATACGCAGTATTTT. Its translation is CASGLVQVVMGSTDTQYF.

The chain employs TRBV27 and TRBJ2-4; weak D call: TRBD2 (5 bases). The CDR3 is 13 amino acids. CDR1 and CDR2 (germline): MNHEY, SMNVEV (reference sequence). The ends were cut back, 8 bases at V and 0 bases at J, with 8 bases in the middle. As DNA, the CDR3 is TGTGCCAGCGAGGACTTAGCCAAAAACATTCAGTACTTC. This codes for CASEDLAKNIQYF.

V usage is TRBV2 and J usage is TRBJ2-5; TRBD2 agrees at 11 bases. Germline values: CDR1 SNHLY, CDR2 FYNNEI. There are 15 residues in the CDR3. Unmatched junction bases numbered 6, after V lost 5 bases and J lost 4 bases. The CDR3 region has the DNA TGTGCCAGCAGTACTGCGGGGACTAGCGGAGAGACCCAGTACTTC. Its protein is CASSTAGTSGETQYF.

To note about this clone: The sample holds other DNA sequences that translate to the same CDR3. The chain uses TRBV27 and TRBJ2-1; 8 positions agree with TRBD2. The junction had 3 bases not matched to a gene; V was cut back by 5 bases and J by 0 bases. The V gene's germline CDR1 is MNHEY and CDR2 SMNVEV (reference sequence). The CDR3 loop spans 15 amino acids. This chain's CDR3 is CASSLTSGSYNEQFF. The CDR3 DNA sequence: TGTGCCAGCAGTCTAACTAGCGGCTCCTACAATGAGCAGTTCTTC.

This clone has just a few counts. The chain combines TRBV15 with TRBJ1-5, with D hard to call. Looked up from germline, CDR1 is LNHNV and CDR2 is YYDKDF (reference sequence). The V and J ends lost 3 bases and 6 bases respectively, with 6 bases between them. The CDR3 length is 12 residues. The CDR3 coding sequence is TGTGCCACCAGCAGGGCAAGTCAGCCCCAGCATTTT. This codes for CATSRASQPQHF.

This clone turned up a few times. The chain couples TRBV5-1 to TRBJ1-2; D may be TRBD1 (6 bases). Germline lookup yields CDR1 SGHRS and CDR2 YFSETQ. V gave up 0 bases and J gave up 3 bases, with 9 bases separating them. CDR3 length: 14 amino acids. CDR3 loop: CASSLVGADYGYTF. The CDR3, as DNA: TGCGCCAGCAGCTTGGTGGGGGCCGACTATGGCTACACCTTC.

V and J are TRBV19 and TRBJ1-1; D not resolved. The V gene lost 1 base and the J gene lost 5 bases, with 11 bases spanning the gap. The CDR3 totals 14 residues. Germline lookup yields CDR1 LNHDA and CDR2 SQIVND (reference sequence). CDR3 region: CASSIGAPGTEAFF. The CDR3 DNA sequence: TGTGCCAGTAGTATAGGGGCCCCGGGAACTGAAGCTTTCTTT.

V is TRBV7-3 and J is TRBJ2-1; 8 bases are a match to TRBD2. The germline CDR1 and CDR2 sequences are SGHTA and FQGTGA. V shed 2 bases, J shed 7 bases, and the junction held 10 bases outside the gene matches. The CDR3 covers 16 residues. The CDR3 coding sequence is TGTGCCAGCAGCTTAGTGCATGGGACTAGTAAGAATGAGCAGTTCTTC. Translating gives CASSLVHGTSKNEQFF.